The 15 T cell receptor beta chains below come from one sample, sequenced in a study of T cells in narcolepsy. Sequencing used immunoSEQ multiplex PCR; TCRdb keeps in-frame clones, though not all of them. Here the sample spans fewer than 35,000 clones, over 75% being singletons. Sequenced material: CD45RA- memory CD4+ T cells from PBMCs. These receptors were collected from a human donor with narcolepsy.

This clone has only a few counts. This sequence joins TRBV7-8 and TRBJ2-7; no clear D. The V gene lost 5 bases and the J gene lost 0 bases, with 5 bases spanning the gap. Germline lookup yields CDR1 SGHVS and CDR2 FQNEAQ. CDR3 length equals 12 residues. CDR3 DNA: TGTGCCAGCAGCCGTAACTCCTACGAGCAGTACTTC. Translating it yields CASSRNSYEQYF.

This clone was seen only a few times. V usage is TRBV6-5 and J usage is TRBJ2-1; unclear D gene. Per the germline V gene, CDR1 is MNHEY and CDR2 is SVGAGI. V shed 5 bases and J shed 4 bases, with 12 bases lying between them. This CDR3 region has 14 residues. In DNA form, the CDR3 reads TGTGCCAGCAGTCGAGCCGGTTTGTACAATGAGCAGTTCTTC. Protein sequence: CASSRAGLYNEQFF.

This sequence joins TRBV15 and TRBJ2-2, with 10 positions matching TRBD2. The CDR3 covers 14 residues. V was pared by 6 bases and J by 4 bases, with 2 bases of the junction left unmatched. Germline V gives CDR1 LNHNV, CDR2 YYDKDF (reference sequence). Here the CDR3 reads CATRAGGGTGELFF. CDR3 bases: TGTGCCACCAGAGCGGGAGGGGGCACCGGGGAGCTGTTTTTT.

This clone was picked up a small number of times. The chain employs TRBV5-1 and TRBJ1-1; tentatively, D is TRBD1 (5 bases). The CDR3 loop spans 15 amino acids. Germline CDR1 and CDR2: SGHRS and YFSETQ. Trimming left V 2 bases short and J 1 base short, with 12 bases between. The CDR3 spells CASSFPAGQNTEAFF. The CDR3 coding sequence is TGCGCCAGCAGCTTCCCGGCCGGACAGAACACTGAAGCTTTCTTT.

The J gene is TRBJ2-1, the V gene TRBV11-3; D is possibly TRBD2 (6 bases). The germline V gene encodes CDR1 SGHNT and CDR2 YENEEA. The CDR3 runs 15 residues. V lost 5 bases and J 3 bases, leaving 14 bases between the germline ends. CDR3 protein: CASSPNSGLYNEQFF. Written as DNA, the CDR3 is TGTGCCAGCAGCCCCAATAGCGGCCTCTACAATGAGCAGTTCTTC.

The rearrangement links TRBV2 to TRBJ1-3; TRBD1 might be the D (6 bases). The CDR3 runs 14 residues. The V end lost 7 bases, the J end lost 7 bases, and 17 bases lay between the germline ends. In germline, CDR1 is SNHLY, CDR2 FYNNEI. In nucleotides, the CDR3 is TGTGCCAGCATGGTTGGGGGGCAGGGTAACACCATATATTTT. As protein: CASMVGGQGNTIYF.

This clone was detected only a few times. The chain uses TRBV6-6 and TRBJ1-1; D is ambiguous. CDR1 MNHNY and CDR2 SVGAGI come from the germline V gene (reference sequence). V was trimmed by 5 bases and J by 6 bases, leaving 7 bases between them. CDR3 size: 11 residues. The CDR3 coding sequence is TGTGCCAGCAGTGCCCGCCCTGAAGCTTTCTTT. Protein sequence: CASSARPEAFF.

This clone showed up just once. The CDR3 bases are TGTGCCAGCAGTGAAGAAGGGGGTTGGTACGGGACCTCCTACGAGCAGTACTTC. Translating gives CASSEEGGWYGTSYEQYF. The chain combines TRBV6-1 with TRBJ2-5; the D gene is possibly TRBD1 (6 bases). The DNA matches TRBJ2-7 better at its end, which makes the J call doubtful. CDR1 and CDR2 (germline): MNHNS, SASEGT. This CDR3 is 18 amino acids long.

This chain joins TRBV11-1 and TRBJ2-7; weak D call: TRBD2 (6 bases). CDR1 is SGHAT, CDR2 FQDESV, per germline (reference sequence). The CDR3 is made up of 15 amino acids. The V end was cut by 7 bases, the J end by 5 bases, with 21 bases between. CDR3 sequence: CASTPLTGAMNEQYF. Here the CDR3 DNA reads TGTGCCAGCACCCCCCTAACGGGAGCGATGAACGAGCAGTACTTC. Looking up the rest from reference TRBV11-1 and TRBJ2-7 gives the full variable domain: EAEVAQSPRYKITEKSQAVAFWCDPISGHATLYWYRQILGQGPELLVQFQDESVVDDSQLPKDRFSAERLKGVDSTLKIQPAELGDSAMYLCASTPLTGAMNEQYFGPGTRLTVT.

By its share, this clone is medium-sized. The CDR3 reads CASSPGTAGNTIYF. The CDR3, as DNA: TGTGCCAGCAGCCCGGGGACAGCTGGAAACACCATATATTTT. The chain couples TRBV9 to TRBJ1-3; 7 bases line up with TRBD1. CDR3 length: 14 residues. Trimming cost V 4 bases and J 2 bases; bases outside gene matches: 3. CDR1 is SGDLS and CDR2 is YYNGEE in the germline V gene. Drawing the rest from reference TRBV9 and TRBJ1-3, the complete variable domain is DSGVTQTPKHLITATGQRVTLRCSPRSGDLSVYWYQQSLDQGLQFLIQYYNGEERAKGNILERFSAQQFPDLHSELNLSSLELGDSALYFCASSPGTAGNTIYFGEGSWLTVV.

This sequence joins TRBV10-1 and TRBJ2-4; TRBD1 might be the D (6 bases). V gave up 9 bases and J gave up 0 bases, with 15 bases separating them. CDR3 length equals 15 residues. Germline V CDR1 and CDR2: WNHNN, SYGVQD (reference sequence). CDR3 sequence reads: CARTGTSLAKNIQYF. The CDR3 DNA sequence: TGCGCCAGAACCGGGACATCATTAGCCAAAAACATTCAGTACTTC.

The chain carries TRBV27 and TRBJ2-7, with TRBD2 matching over 12 bases. V was clipped by 7 bases and J by 2 bases; unmatched bases: 6. The CDR3 contains 15 residues. In germline, CDR1 is MNHEY, CDR2 SMNVEV (reference sequence). The DNA for the CDR3 is TGTGCCAGCAACCGACTAGCGGGAGCGACCTACGAGCAGTACTTC. Translation: CASNRLAGATYEQYF.

This clone was seen more than once but under ten times. The chain combines TRBV7-9 with TRBJ1-5, with 7 bases lining up with TRBD1. CDR3 length: 13 residues. J was trimmed by 5 bases and V by 4 bases; bases with no gene match: 2. Per the germline V gene, CDR1 is SEHNR and CDR2 is FQNEAQ (reference sequence). The CDR3 here is CASSSQGDQPQHF. The CDR3 bases are TGTGCCAGCAGCTCCCAGGGGGATCAGCCCCAGCATTTT.

The J gene is TRBJ1-1, the V gene TRBV5-1; D is perhaps TRBD1 (6 bases). V was clipped by 2 bases and J by 1 base, with 12 bases between them. The CDR3 contains 15 residues. Germline V lookup: CDR1 SGHRS, CDR2 YFSETQ. This chain's CDR3 is CASSFRGEGNTEAFF. The CDR3 DNA is TGCGCCAGCAGCTTCAGGGGAGAGGGGAACACTGAAGCTTTCTTT.

This clone was counted a single time. The V call is TRBV19, the J call TRBJ2-2; D uncertain. The germline gives CDR1 LNHDA, CDR2 SQIVND (reference sequence). The CDR3 spans 15 residues. The ends were cut back, 1 base at V and 4 bases at J, with 10 bases in the middle. The CDR3 sequence is CASSIASSPTGELFF. The CDR3 DNA is TGTGCCAGTAGTATAGCAAGCTCGCCCACCGGGGAGCTGTTTTTT.